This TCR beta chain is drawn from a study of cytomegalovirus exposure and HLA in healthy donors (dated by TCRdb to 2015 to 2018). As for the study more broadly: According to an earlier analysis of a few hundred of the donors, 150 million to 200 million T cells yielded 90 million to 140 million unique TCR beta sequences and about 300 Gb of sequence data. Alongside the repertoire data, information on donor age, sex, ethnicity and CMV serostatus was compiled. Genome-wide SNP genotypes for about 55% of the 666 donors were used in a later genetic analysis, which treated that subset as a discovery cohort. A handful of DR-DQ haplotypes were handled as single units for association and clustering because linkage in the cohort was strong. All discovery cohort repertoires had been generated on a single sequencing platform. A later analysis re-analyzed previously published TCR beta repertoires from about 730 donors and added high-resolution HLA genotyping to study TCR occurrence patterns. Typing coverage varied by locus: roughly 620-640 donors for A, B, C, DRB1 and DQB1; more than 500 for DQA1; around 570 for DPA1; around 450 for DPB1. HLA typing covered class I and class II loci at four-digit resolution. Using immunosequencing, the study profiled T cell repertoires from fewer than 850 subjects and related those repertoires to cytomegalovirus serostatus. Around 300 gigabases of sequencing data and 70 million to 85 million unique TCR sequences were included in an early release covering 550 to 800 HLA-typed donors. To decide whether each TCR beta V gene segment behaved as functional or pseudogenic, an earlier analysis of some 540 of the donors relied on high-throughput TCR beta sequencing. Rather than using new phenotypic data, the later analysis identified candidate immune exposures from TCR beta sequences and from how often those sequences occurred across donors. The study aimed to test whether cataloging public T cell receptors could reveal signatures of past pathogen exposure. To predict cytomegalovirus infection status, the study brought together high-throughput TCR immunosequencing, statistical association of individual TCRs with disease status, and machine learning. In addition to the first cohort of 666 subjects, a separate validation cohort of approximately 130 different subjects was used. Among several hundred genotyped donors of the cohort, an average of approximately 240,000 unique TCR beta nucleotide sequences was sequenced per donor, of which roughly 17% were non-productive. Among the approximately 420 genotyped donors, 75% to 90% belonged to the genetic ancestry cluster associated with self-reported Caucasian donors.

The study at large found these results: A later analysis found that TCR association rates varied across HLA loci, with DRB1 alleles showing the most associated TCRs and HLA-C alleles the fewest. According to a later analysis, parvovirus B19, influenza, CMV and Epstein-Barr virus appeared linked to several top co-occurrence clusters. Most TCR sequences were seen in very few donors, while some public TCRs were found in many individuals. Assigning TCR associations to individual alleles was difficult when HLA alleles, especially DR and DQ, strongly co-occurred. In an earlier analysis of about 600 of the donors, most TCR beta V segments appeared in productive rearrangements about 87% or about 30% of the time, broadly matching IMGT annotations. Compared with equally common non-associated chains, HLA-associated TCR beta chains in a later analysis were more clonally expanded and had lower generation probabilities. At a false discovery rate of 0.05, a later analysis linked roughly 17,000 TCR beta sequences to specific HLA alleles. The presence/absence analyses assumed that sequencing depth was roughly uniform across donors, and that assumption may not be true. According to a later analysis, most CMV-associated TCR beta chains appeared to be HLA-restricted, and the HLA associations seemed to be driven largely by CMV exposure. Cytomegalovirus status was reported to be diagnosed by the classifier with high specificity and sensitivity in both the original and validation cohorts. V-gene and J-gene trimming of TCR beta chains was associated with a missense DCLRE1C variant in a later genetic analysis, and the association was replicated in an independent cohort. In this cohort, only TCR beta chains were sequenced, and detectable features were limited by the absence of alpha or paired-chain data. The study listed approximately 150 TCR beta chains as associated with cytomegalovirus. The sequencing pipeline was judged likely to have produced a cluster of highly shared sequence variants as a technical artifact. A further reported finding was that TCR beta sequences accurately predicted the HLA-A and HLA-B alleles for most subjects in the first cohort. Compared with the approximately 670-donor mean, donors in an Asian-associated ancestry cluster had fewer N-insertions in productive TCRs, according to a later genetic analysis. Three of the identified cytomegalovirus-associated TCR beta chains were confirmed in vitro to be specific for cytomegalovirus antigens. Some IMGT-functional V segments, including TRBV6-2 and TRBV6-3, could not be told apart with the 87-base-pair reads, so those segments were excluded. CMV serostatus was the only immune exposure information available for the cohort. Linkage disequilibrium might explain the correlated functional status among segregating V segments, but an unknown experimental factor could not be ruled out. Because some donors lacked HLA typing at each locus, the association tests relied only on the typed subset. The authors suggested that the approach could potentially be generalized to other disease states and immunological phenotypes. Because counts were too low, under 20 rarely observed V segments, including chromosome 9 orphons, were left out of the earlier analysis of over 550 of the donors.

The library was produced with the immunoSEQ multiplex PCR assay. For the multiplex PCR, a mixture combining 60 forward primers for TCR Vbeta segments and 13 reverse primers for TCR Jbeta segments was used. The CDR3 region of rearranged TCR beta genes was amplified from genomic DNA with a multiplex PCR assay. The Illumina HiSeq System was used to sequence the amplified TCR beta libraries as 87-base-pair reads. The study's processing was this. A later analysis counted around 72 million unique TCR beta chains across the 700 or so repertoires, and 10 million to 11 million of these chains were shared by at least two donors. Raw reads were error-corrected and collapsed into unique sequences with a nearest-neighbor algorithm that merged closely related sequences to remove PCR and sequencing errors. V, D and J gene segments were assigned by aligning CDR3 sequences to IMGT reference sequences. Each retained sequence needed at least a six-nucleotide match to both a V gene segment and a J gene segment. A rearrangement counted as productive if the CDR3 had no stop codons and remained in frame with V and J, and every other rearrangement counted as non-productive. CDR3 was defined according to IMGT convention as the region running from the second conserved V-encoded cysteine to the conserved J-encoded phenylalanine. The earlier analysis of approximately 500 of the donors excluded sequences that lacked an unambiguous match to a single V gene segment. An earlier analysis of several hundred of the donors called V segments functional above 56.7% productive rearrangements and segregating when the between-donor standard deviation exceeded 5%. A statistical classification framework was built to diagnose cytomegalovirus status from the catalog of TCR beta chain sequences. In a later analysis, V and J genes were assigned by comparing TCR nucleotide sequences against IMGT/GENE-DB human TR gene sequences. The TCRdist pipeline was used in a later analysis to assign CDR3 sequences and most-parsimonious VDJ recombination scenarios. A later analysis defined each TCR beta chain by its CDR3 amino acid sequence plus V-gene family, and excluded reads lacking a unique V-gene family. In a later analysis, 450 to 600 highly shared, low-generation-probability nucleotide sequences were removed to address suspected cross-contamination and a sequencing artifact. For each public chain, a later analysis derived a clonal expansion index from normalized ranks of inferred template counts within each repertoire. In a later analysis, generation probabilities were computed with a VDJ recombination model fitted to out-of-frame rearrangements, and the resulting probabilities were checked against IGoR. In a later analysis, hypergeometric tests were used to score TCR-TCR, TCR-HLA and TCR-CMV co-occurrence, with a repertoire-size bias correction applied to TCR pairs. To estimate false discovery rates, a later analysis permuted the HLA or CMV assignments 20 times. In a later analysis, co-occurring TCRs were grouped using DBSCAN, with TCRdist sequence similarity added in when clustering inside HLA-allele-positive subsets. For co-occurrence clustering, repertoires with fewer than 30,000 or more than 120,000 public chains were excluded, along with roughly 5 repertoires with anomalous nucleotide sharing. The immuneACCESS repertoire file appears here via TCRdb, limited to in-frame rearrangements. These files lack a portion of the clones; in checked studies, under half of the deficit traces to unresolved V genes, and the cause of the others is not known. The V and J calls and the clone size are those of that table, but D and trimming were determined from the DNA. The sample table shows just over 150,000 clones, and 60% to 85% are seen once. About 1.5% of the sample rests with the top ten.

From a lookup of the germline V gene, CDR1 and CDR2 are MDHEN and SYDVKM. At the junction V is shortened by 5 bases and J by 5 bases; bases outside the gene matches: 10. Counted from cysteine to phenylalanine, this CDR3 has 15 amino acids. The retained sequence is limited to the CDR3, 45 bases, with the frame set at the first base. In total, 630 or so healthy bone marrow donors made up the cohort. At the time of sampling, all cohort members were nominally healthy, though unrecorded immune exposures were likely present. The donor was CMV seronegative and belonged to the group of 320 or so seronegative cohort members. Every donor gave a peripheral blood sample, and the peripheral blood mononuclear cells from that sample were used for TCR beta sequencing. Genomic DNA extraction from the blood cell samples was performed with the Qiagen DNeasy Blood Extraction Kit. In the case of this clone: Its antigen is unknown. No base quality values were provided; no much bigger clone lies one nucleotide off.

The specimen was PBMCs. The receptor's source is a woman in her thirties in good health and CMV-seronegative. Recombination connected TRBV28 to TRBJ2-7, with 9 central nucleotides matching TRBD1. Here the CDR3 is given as CASSQGGTGRNEQYF. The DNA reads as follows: TGTGCCAGCAGTCAGGGCGGGACAGGGCGGAACGAGCAGTACTTC. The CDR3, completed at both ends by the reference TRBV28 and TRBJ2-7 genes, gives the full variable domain DVKVTQSSRYLVKRTGEKVFLECVQDMDHENMFWYRQDPGLGLRLIYFSYDVKMKEKGDIPEGYSVSREKKERFSLILESASTNQTSMYLCASSQGGTGRNEQYFGPGTRLTVT.